This TCR beta chain was identified in a study of blood T cells in healthy people across ages. With a J-beta primer mix and a sample-barcoded 5' primer, a second PCR ran about 6 to 11 cycles. From the 5' RACE reads, TCRdb called clonotypes with MiXCR, one entry per CDR3 protein. The data contain over 1,500,000 distinct CDR3 sequences, roughly two fifths of them seen just once; the ten biggest clones take up approximately 22%. The CDR3 length is 13 residues. Unmatched junction bases numbered 8, after V lost 6 bases and J lost 4 bases. Germline assignment: CDR1 DFQATT and CDR2 SNEGSKA (reference sequence).

V is TRBV20-1 and J is TRBJ2-7; TRBD2 agrees at 8 bases. The source of this sequence is a human donor in good health. The sample taken for sequencing was blood. The CDR3 DNA is TGCAGTGCCCCCGGGGCGGGGGGATACGAGCAGTACTTC. It codes for CSAPGAGGYEQYF.